The 24 T cell receptor beta chains listed next were all sequenced from one sample in a study of PD-1 blockade in mismatch repair-deficient tumors (dated by TCRdb to the late 2010s). Library preparation used the immunoSEQ multiplex PCR assay. TCRdb stores this immuneACCESS table with in-frame sequences only. Part of the clones is absent; in the studies checked, under half of the shortfall reflects unresolved V genes, and no reason is known for the rest. This sample gives roughly 79,000 clones in total; 80% to 90% of them show up just once. The biggest ten clones account for approximately 5% of the sample. The material was peripheral blood, obtained 44 weeks after starting pembrolizumab. These receptors all come from an adult with mismatch repair-deficient cancer.

Here the CDR3 DNA reads TGTGCCAGCAGCACCTACAGGGGGCGCGGTTCCCATGAGCAGTTCTTC. This translates into CASSTYRGRGSHEQFF. The chain recombines TRBV7-9 with TRBJ2-1; 9 bases are a match to TRBD1. V lost 5 bases to trimming and J lost 8 bases; unmatched junction nucleotides: 13. The CDR3 extends over 16 amino acids. The germline CDR1 and CDR2 sequences are SEHNR and FQNEAQ (reference sequence).

The CDR3 DNA reads as TGCGCCAGCAGCTTGCAAGGACGGGGGACGGGCGGAAACACCATATATTTT. Protein sequence: CASSLQGRGTGGNTIYF. The V gene is TRBV5-1, the J gene TRBJ1-3; perhaps TRBD1 as D (5 bases). Germline values: CDR1 SGHRS, CDR2 YFSETQ. Trimming pared 1 base from V and 4 bases from J, leaving 18 bases between. The CDR3 is 17 amino acids.

This chain connects TRBV19 to TRBJ2-2; D is uncertain. The ends were cut back, 7 bases at V and 1 base at J, with 10 bases in the middle. Looked up from germline, CDR1 is LNHDA and CDR2 is SQIVND (reference sequence). The length of the CDR3 is 14 residues. This chain's CDR3 is CASTVSKNTGELFF. As DNA, the CDR3 is TGTGCCAGTACGGTCAGTAAGAACACCGGGGAGCTGTTTTTT.

This chain uses TRBV27 with TRBJ2-1; a weak D match, TRBD2 (5 bases). This CDR3 comprises 13 residues. CDR1 and CDR2 (germline): MNHEY, SMNVEV (reference sequence). Trimming took 7 bases from V and 2 from J, leaving 9 bases between them. CDR3 residues: CASKTKPYNEQFF. CDR3 nucleotides: TGTGCCAGCAAGACTAAGCCCTACAATGAGCAGTTCTTC.

This clone was counted a few times. V and J are TRBV11-3 and TRBJ2-7; D gene unclear. Germline V lookup: CDR1 SGHNT, CDR2 YENEEA. The CDR3 has 13 amino acids. Trimming pared 5 bases from V and 2 bases from J, leaving 10 bases between. As DNA, the CDR3 is TGTGCCAGCAGCCCTAATCGAGCCTACGAGCAGTACTTC. Its translation: CASSPNRAYEQYF.

This chain joins TRBV27 and TRBJ2-7; a possible D gene is TRBD1 (5 bases). In germline, CDR1 is MNHEY, CDR2 SMNVEV (reference sequence). CDR3 length: 13 amino acids. V lost 3 bases to trimming and J lost 5 bases, with 11 bases between them. The CDR3 DNA follows: TGTGCCAGCAGTTTCTCAGGGTCCAACGAGCAGTACTTC. Protein sequence: CASSFSGSNEQYF.

This chain joins TRBV28 and TRBJ2-7, with D possibly being TRBD1 or TRBD2 (5 bases each). V was clipped by 6 bases and J by 6 bases, with 18 bases between them. CDR1 is MDHEN, CDR2 SYDVKM, per germline. The CDR3 has 14 residues. CDR3 in amino acids: CASSLVSGAGEQYF. CDR3 in DNA: TGTGCCAGCAGCTTAGTTTCTGGGGCGGGCGAGCAGTACTTC.

This CDR3 reads CASSSSEGSSYNEQFF. DNA for the CDR3: TGCGCCAGCAGCTCCTCGGAGGGGAGCTCCTACAATGAGCAGTTCTTC. The chain is built from TRBV5-1 and TRBJ2-1; perhaps TRBD2 as D (6 bases). CDR1 SGHRS and CDR2 YFSETQ come from the germline V gene. The CDR3 runs 16 residues. Trimming shortened V by 3 bases and J by 0 bases, and 13 bases separated the two germline ends.

In nucleotides, the CDR3 is TGTGCCAGCAGCTGGAAAAGGACGGCGGCCTACGAGCAGTACTTC. This codes for CASSWKRTAAYEQYF. V gene TRBV5-6 combines with J gene TRBJ2-7; D is unclear. Germline V gene data show CDR1 as SGHDT and CDR2 as YYEEEE. Trimming shortened V by 3 bases and J by 2 bases, and 15 bases separated the two germline ends. CDR3 length equals 15 residues. Supplemented by reference TRBV5-6 and TRBJ2-7, the full variable domain reads DAGVTQSPTHLIKTRGQQVTLRCSPKSGHDTVSWYQQALGQGPQFIFQYYEEEERQRGNFPDRFSGHQFPNYSSELNVNALLLGDSALYLCASSWKRTAAYEQYFGPGTRLTVT.

The V and J genes are TRBV19 and TRBJ2-7; 10 nucleotides line up with TRBD2. The CDR3 is 15 residues long. V lost 5 bases, J lost 3 bases, and 7 bases stayed unmatched. Germline CDR1 LNHDA, CDR2 SQIVND (reference sequence). Here the CDR3 reads CASSSETSGFYEQYF. As DNA, the CDR3 is TGTGCCAGTAGTTCTGAGACTAGCGGGTTCTACGAGCAGTACTTC.

This clone was recorded a few times. V is TRBV21-1 and J is TRBJ1-5; no DNA check was done on the table's D call, TRBD1. TRBV21-1 is termed a pseudogene. The CDR3 totals 18 residues. CDR3 DNA: TGTGCCAGCAGCAGCCGGGACAGGCCGAGCTATAGCAATCAGCCCCAGCATTTT. This sequence encodes CASSSRDRPSYSNQPQHF.

The chain links TRBV25-1 to TRBJ1-3; no reliable D call. The CDR3 is made up of 16 amino acids. The V end lost 1 base, the J end lost 0 bases, and 10 bases lay between the germline ends. Germline V gene lookup returns CDR1 MGHDK and CDR2 SYGVNS. The CDR3 loop reads CASSEFGETSGNTIYF. The CDR3 DNA reads TGTGCCAGCAGTGAATTTGGAGAAACCTCTGGAAACACCATATATTTT.

The chain recombines TRBV7-3 with TRBJ1-2; no clear D. This CDR3 is 14 amino acids long. From germline, CDR1 is SGHTA and CDR2 FQGTGA. Deletions cut 5 bases from V and 0 bases from J, with 10 bases between. The CDR3 reads CASSAGPANYGYTF. DNA for the CDR3: TGTGCCAGCAGCGCCGGGCCAGCTAACTATGGCTACACCTTC.

The chain is built from TRBV6-5 and TRBJ1-2; D possibly corresponds to TRBD1 (6 bases). The germline CDR1 and CDR2 sequences are MNHEY and SVGAGI. V lost 5 bases to trimming and J lost 7 bases, with 14 bases between them. The length of the CDR3 is 13 residues. The CDR3 loop is CASSPQGSSGYTF. CDR3 DNA: TGTGCCAGCAGTCCCCAGGGGTCCAGTGGCTACACCTTC.

This clone has just a few counts. This chain links TRBV5-1 with TRBJ1-1; 7 nucleotides match TRBD1. In germline, CDR1 is SGHRS, CDR2 YFSETQ. This CDR3 has 14 amino acids. Germline trimming cut 0 bases from V and 1 base from J; bases unmatched to any gene: 0. The CDR3 is CASSLDRGNTEAFF. CDR3 coding DNA: TGCGCCAGCAGCTTGGACAGGGGGAACACTGAAGCTTTCTTT.

This chain uses TRBV19 with TRBJ2-6, with D perhaps TRBD2 (5 bases). The CDR3 covers 16 residues. The germline gives CDR1 LNHDA, CDR2 SQIVND (reference sequence). V lost 3 bases and J 1 base, leaving 10 bases between the germline ends. This CDR3 is CASSMFRGSGANVLTF. As DNA, the CDR3 is TGTGCCAGTAGTATGTTTCGAGGGTCTGGGGCCAACGTCCTGACTTTC.

The chain uses TRBV25-1 and TRBJ2-7; 16 positions match TRBD2. The CDR3 loop spans 16 amino acids. Germline V CDR1 and CDR2: MGHDK, SYGVNS. J was trimmed by 0 bases and V by 7 bases; bases with no gene match: 3. The CDR3 here is CASKGLAGGSSYEQYF. CDR3 bases: TGTGCCAGCAAGGGACTAGCGGGAGGGAGCTCCTACGAGCAGTACTTC.

The chain links TRBV5-1 to TRBJ1-2, with 11 bases lining up with TRBD1. The CDR3 runs 15 residues. The trim removed 4 bases at V and 5 bases at J, leaving 7 bases unmatched. Germline CDR1 reads SGHRS; CDR2 reads YFSETQ. This chain's CDR3 is CASSPGTGGTYGYTF. Written as DNA, the CDR3 is TGCGCCAGCAGCCCGGGGACAGGGGGGACATATGGCTACACCTTC.

The chain links TRBV29-1 to TRBJ2-3; 8 nucleotides line up with TRBD2. CDR1 and CDR2 (germline): SQVTM, ANQGSEA. This CDR3 has 14 residues. J lost 4 bases, V lost 7 bases, and 10 bases had no gene match. CDR3 amino acids: CSGISGMGADTQYF. CDR3 bases: TGCAGCGGGATTAGCGGGATGGGGGCAGATACGCAGTATTTT.

This chain uses TRBV7-9 with TRBJ2-7; TRBD1 agrees at 8 bases. Germline V gives CDR1 SEHNR, CDR2 FQNEAQ (reference sequence). V shed 1 base and J 5 bases; nucleotides not matched to a gene: 4. This CDR3 comprises 14 residues. The CDR3 DNA reads TGTGCCAGCAGCTTAGAACAGGGGGTACACGAGCAGTACTTC. This codes for CASSLEQGVHEQYF.

The V and J genes are TRBV5-1 and TRBJ2-1; 10 nucleotides match TRBD2. The CDR3 extends over 19 amino acids. CDR1 is SGHRS, CDR2 YFSETQ, per germline. V dropped 1 base and J dropped 9; count of bases not matched to a gene: 19. CDR3 loop: CASSLSSGSYTGDISEQFF. The CDR3 DNA sequence: TGCGCCAGCAGCTTGTCTAGCGGGAGCTATACGGGGGATATTTCTGAGCAGTTCTTC.

This clone was observed a few times. CDR3 protein: CASSRRQGQEYGYTF. Written as DNA, the CDR3 is TGTGCCAGCAGCAGGAGGCAGGGCCAAGAGTATGGCTACACCTTC. The rearrangement joins TRBV4-2 to TRBJ1-2; tentative D call: TRBD1 (5 bases). The CDR3 covers 15 residues. Per germline, CDR1 LGHNA and CDR2 YNFKEQ. Trimming removed 5 bases from V and 5 bases from J, with 18 bases in between.

This clone has more than one count but fewer than ten. The V gene is TRBV18, the J gene TRBJ1-1; no definite D call. The V gene's germline CDR1 is KGHSH and CDR2 LQKENI. The ends were cut back, 0 bases at V and 6 bases at J, with 11 bases in the middle. The CDR3 has 14 amino acids. CDR3 residues: CASSPPSRASEAFF. The CDR3 DNA sequence: TGTGCCAGCTCACCACCGTCTCGGGCATCTGAAGCTTTCTTT.

This clone was counted between two and nine times. V and J are TRBV23-1 and TRBJ2-5; 12 nucleotides align to TRBD1. TRBV23-1 is treated as an ORF (open reading frame) with a function not yet certain. CDR3 length: 18 amino acids. Trimming cost V 2 bases and J 5 bases; bases outside gene matches: 12. The CDR3 region is CASSQTRVRDRGPETQYF. CDR3 DNA: TGCGCCAGCAGTCAAACCCGGGTCCGGGACAGGGGGCCGGAGACCCAGTACTTC.